The 8 T cell receptor beta chains reported below all come from one sample, sequenced in a study of blood T cell repertoires in COVID-19. Clones were sequenced by immunoSEQ multiplex PCR, and TCRdb holds only the in-frame ones, with some missing. The sample carries fewer than 60,000 clones, more than 75% recorded once. Sequenced material: peripheral blood. These receptors were collected from a man aged 45 to 65 with acute or convalescent COVID-19.

The rearrangement uses TRBV5-1 and TRBJ1-6, with 9 nucleotides matching TRBD1. The CDR3 runs 16 residues. Germline CDR1 reads SGHRS; CDR2 reads YFSETQ. The V gene end was trimmed by 5 bases and the J gene end by 8 bases; junction bases not matched to a gene: 11. The CDR3, as DNA: TGCGCCAGCAGGTCGTCATCGGGACAGGGCTATTCACCCCTCCACTTT. Its protein is CASRSSSGQGYSPLHF. The complete variable domain, with remaining parts taken from reference TRBV5-1 and TRBJ1-6, reads KAGVTQTPRYLIKTRGQQVTLSCSPISGHRSVSWYQQTPGQGLQFLFEYFSETQRNKGNFPGRFSGRQFSNSRSEMNVSTLELGDSALYLCASRSSSGQGYSPLHFGNGTRLTVT.

V gene TRBV2 combines with J gene TRBJ1-2; TRBD1 is a possible D gene (5 bases). CDR3 length: 13 residues. V was clipped by 6 bases and J by 8 bases, with 16 bases between them. Germline V gene lookup returns CDR1 SNHLY and CDR2 FYNNEI. CDR3 sequence: CASREVSGGGYTF. CDR3 coding DNA: TGTGCCAGCAGGGAGGTATCCGGGGGAGGCTACACCTTC.

Comment on this clone: One junction end does not reproduce the germline sequence, and a read error may be involved. CDR3 sequence: CASSSTVPGTSAF. For the CDR3, the DNA is TGTGCCAGCAGCTCGACAGTCCCCGGGACTAGTGCCTTC. V and J are TRBV7-2 and TRBJ2-7, with 8 bases fitting TRBD2. CDR3 length: 13 residues. Germline V gives CDR1 SGHTA, CDR2 FQGNSA.

The V call is TRBV24-1, the J call TRBJ2-1; 12 bases line up with TRBD2. This CDR3 comprises 16 residues. The germline gives CDR1 KGHDR, CDR2 SFDVKD. Germline trimming cut 7 bases from V and 4 bases from J; bases unmatched to any gene: 7. The chain's CDR3 is CATSLTSGSRYNEQFF. The CDR3 region has the DNA TGTGCCACCAGCCTGACTAGCGGGAGTAGATACAATGAGCAGTTCTTC.

Comments on this clone: An end of the junction does not agree with germline; a read error may underlie this. This chain connects TRBV7-7 to TRBJ2-5; perhaps TRBD2 as D (5 bases). The CDR3 has 15 amino acids. Germline assignment: CDR1 SSHAT and CDR2 FNYEAQ (reference sequence). The CDR3, as DNA: TGTGCTAGCAGCTTAATGGGAGCGAGCGGCGAGACCCAGTACTTC. This gives the protein CASSLMGASGETQYF.

The V and J genes are TRBV7-3 and TRBJ2-7, with D tentatively TRBD1 (6 bases). V lost 5 bases to trimming and J lost 3 bases, with 17 bases between them. The CDR3 totals 15 residues. Germline-derived CDR1 and CDR2 are SGHTA and FQGTGA. Written as DNA, the CDR3 is TGTGCCAGCAGCCCCAACAGGGAACCCTACTACGAGCAGTACTTC. It codes for CASSPNREPYYEQYF. Full variable domain (missing parts from reference TRBV7-3 and TRBJ2-7): GAGVSQTPSNKVTEKGKYVELRCDPISGHTALYWYRQSLGQGPEFLIYFQGTGAADDSGLPNDRFFAVRPEGSVSTLKIQRTERGDSAVYLCASSPNREPYYEQYFGPGTRLTVT.

The chain has TRBV3-1 (or the pseudogene TRBV3-2) and TRBJ1-5; D unclear. The V gene's germline CDR1 is LGHDT and CDR2 YNNKEL (reference sequence). V was trimmed by 4 bases and J by 4 bases, leaving 8 bases between them. CDR3 length: 13 amino acids. DNA for the CDR3: TGTGCCAGCAGCCCCAGTATAAATCAGCCCCAGCATTTT. Its protein product is CASSPSINQPQHF.

This clone was observed a single time. V and J are TRBV7-9 and TRBJ1-3, with D possibly matching TRBD1 (6 bases). The CDR3 is made up of 12 amino acids. CDR1 is SEHNR, CDR2 FQNEAQ, per germline (reference sequence). V lost 8 bases to trimming and J lost 4 bases, with 9 bases between them. This chain's CDR3 is CASGTLGNTIYF. In nucleotides, the CDR3 is TGTGCCAGCGGGACATTGGGAAACACCATATATTTT.